This T cell receptor beta chain came from a study of cytomegalovirus exposure and HLA in healthy donors. The overall study: A prior analysis found roughly 100 million unique TCR beta sequences from 150 million to 200 million T cells.

The CDR3 covers 13 residues. From germline, CDR1 is SGHRS and CDR2 YFSETQ. Trimming removed 6 bases from V and 2 bases from J, with 12 bases in between. Concerning this clone itself: Its antigen is currently unknown.

The study's findings and limits: It has been reported that TCR beta sequences accurately predicted the HLA-A and HLA-B alleles of most subjects.

The PCR contained 60 Vbeta and 13 Jbeta primers. The data were produced by immunoSEQ multiplex PCR, yet TCRdb's version contains in-frame clones alone and is incomplete. The table includes hundreds of thousands of clones, around 76% detected once. The V call is TRBV5-1, the J call TRBJ2-7, with D perhaps TRBD1 (6 bases). The sample was PBMCs. This receptor was identified in a man younger than 35 in good health and CMV-seronegative. The CDR3 DNA reads TGCGCCAGCAAGGGGGACGGACCCTACGAGCAGTACTTC. It translates to CASKGDGPYEQYF.